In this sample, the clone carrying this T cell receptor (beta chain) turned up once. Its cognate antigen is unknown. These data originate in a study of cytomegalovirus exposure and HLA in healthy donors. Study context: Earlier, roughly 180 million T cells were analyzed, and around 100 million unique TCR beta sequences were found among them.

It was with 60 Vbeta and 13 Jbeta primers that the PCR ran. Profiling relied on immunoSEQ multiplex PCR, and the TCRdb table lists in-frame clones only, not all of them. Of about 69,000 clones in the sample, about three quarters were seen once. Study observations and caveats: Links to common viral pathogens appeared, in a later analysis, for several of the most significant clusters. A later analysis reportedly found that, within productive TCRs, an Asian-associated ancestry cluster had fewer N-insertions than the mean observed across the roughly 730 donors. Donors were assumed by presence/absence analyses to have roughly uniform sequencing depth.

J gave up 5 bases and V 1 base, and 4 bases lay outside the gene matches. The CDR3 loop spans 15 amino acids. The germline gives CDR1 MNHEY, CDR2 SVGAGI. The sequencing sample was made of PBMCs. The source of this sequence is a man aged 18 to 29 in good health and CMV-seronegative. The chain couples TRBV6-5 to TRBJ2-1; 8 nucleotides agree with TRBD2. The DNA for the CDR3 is TGTGCCAGCAGTTACTACGGGGGGGATCACAATGAGCAGTTCTTC. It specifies CASSYYGGDHNEQFF.